This TCR beta chain was identified during a study of OX40 agonist ivuxolimab in advanced cancers. Regarding the study in general: The costimulatory receptor OX40 (CD134) was targeted by ivuxolimab, a fully human IgG2 agonistic monoclonal antibody. Of the approximately 53 patients in dose escalation, about 20 had hepatocellular carcinoma, some 15 had melanoma, 9 had renal cell carcinoma and 9 had head and neck cancer. In the dose-escalation cohort, nearly 85% of patients were male, and the mean age was 60 years with a range of about 20 to 80. Intravenous ivuxolimab was administered to patients every 2 weeks at six dose levels: 0.01, 0.1, 0.3, 1.5, 3 and 10 mg/kg. The paper reports the monotherapy dose-escalation portion (N of about 47 patients) of the phase I ivuxolimab trial. Peripheral TCRbeta sequencing was intended to test whether TCR sequence diversity was altered and clonal T-cell expansion was caused by ivuxolimab. Partial responses were achieved by three dose-escalation patients, of whom one had hepatocellular carcinoma and two had cutaneous melanoma. Prior anti-PD-1, anti-PD-L1 or anti-CTLA-4 therapy was permitted, and checkpoint inhibitors had been received by about 37% of dose-escalation patients. The paper as a whole reports these results and caveats: Which antigens the clonally expanded peripheral T cells were specific for was not determined. After ivuxolimab, CD8+ T cells had more expanded clones than CD4+ T cells on average. In the 0.1-3.0 mg/kg groups, partial responders were among the patients with the lowest normalized peripheral clonal expansion, particularly in CD8+ T cells. Low levels of normalized T-cell clonal expansion were also seen in some nonresponding patients. At doses from 0.1 to 3.0 mg/kg, clonal expansion was seen in both CD4+ and CD8+ blood T cells between baseline and week 6.

The trial excluded patients who had a history of autoimmune disease or were on systemic immunosuppression. Peripheral blood for TCR sequencing was collected from all dose cohorts at baseline, on cycle 4 day 1, and on cycle 7 day 1. Samples came from an open-label, multicenter, first-in-human phase I dose-escalation trial of ivuxolimab. Adults with locally advanced or metastatic melanoma, renal cell, hepatocellular, or head and neck squamous cell carcinoma were enrolled in the trial. CD4+ and CD8+ T cells were sorted separately from peripheral blood before TCR sequencing. The CDR3 runs 15 residues from the cysteine to the phenylalanine. Only CDR3 DNA is held: 45 bases, read in frame from base 1. V is shortened by 6 bases, J by 0 bases, and the region joining them spans 15 bases. Taken from the germline V gene, the CDR1 and CDR2 loops are SGHVS and FQNEAQ. Note on this clone: The antigen it recognizes is unknown. No quality values exist for individual bases; no much larger clone is one base distant.

For sequencing of the TCRbeta CDR3 region, genomic DNA was extracted from the sorted cells. The immunoSEQ Assay was used for sequencing of TCRbeta CDR3 regions. The immuneACCESS repertoire file appears here via TCRdb, limited to in-frame rearrangements. These files lack a portion of the clones; in checked studies, under half of the deficit traces to unresolved V genes, and the cause of the others is not known. The sample contains approximately 24,000 clones, less than 90% of them found a single time. The ten top clones hold roughly 15% of the sample. The rearranged segments are TRBV7-8 and TRBJ2-7; the D gene is possibly TRBD1, with 7 bases matching. The sequencing here drew on CD4+ or CD8+ T cells sorted from blood, taken in a trial of the OX40 agonist ivuxolimab. The sequence derives from an adult with an advanced solid tumor such as melanoma, head and neck, liver or kidney cancer. The nucleotide sequence is TGTGCCAGCAGTCAGAATCAGGGGGGCTCCTACGAGCAGTACTTC. Its coded protein is CASSQNQGGSYEQYF.